The sequence of this T cell receptor (beta chain) was determined in a study of T cell responses to AZD1222 COVID-19 vaccine. Regarding the study as a whole: White British people made up most donors, females outnumbered males, and clonal diversity was possibly underestimated. Receipt of two AZD1222 doses was followed by a rise in Spike-specific TCR breadth and depth. No day 14 peak samples; only post-peak repertoires were characterized. Regions 160-218 and 743-854 held dominance among vaccine-associated CD4 TCRs, which spanned spike.

Concerning this clone: As yet, its antigen is unknown.

Germline V gene data show CDR1 as LNHNV and CDR2 as YYDKDF (reference sequence). The CDR3 runs 15 residues. After removal of 10 bases from V and 0 bases from J, the junction contained 5 bases not matched to a gene. Clones were sequenced by immunoSEQ multiplex PCR, and TCRdb holds only the in-frame ones, with some missing. Of over 80,000 clones in the sample, approximately 90% were seen once. Sequenced material: peripheral blood, taken 28 days after the second AZD1222 dose. The chain joins TRBV15 to TRBJ2-2; 10 bases agree with TRBD1. This receptor was taken from an adult who received the AZD1222 COVID-19 vaccine. The CDR3 nucleotides read TGTGCCATCGGGACAGGGGACGCGAACACCGGGGAGCTGTTTTTT. Its translation is CAIGTGDANTGELFF.